This T cell receptor (beta chain) was documented in a study of T cells in Graves' hyperthyroidism and ophthalmopathy. The source material, RNA transcripts, was used to amplify TCR beta CDR3 regions. TCR CDR3 underwent first-round RT-PCR with the HTBI primer set. TCRdb ran MiXCR on the multiplex PCR reads and lists one entry per CDR3 protein. The data show 200,000 to 300,000 distinct CDR3 sequences, with around 17% seen just once and 28% held by the top ten. This clonotype was seen ten or more times. The CDR3 is 13 residues long. Per the germline V gene, CDR1 is DFQATT and CDR2 is SNEGSKA (reference sequence). The germline V and J ends were trimmed by 0 bases and 2 bases, with 7 bases remaining between them.

This chain links TRBV20-1 with TRBJ2-5; no firm D call. The sequencing input was blood. The receptor was isolated from a young woman with Graves' ophthalmopathy. DNA of the CDR3: TGCAGTGCTAGAGATCTCATACAAGAGACCCAGTACTTC. Its translation is CSARDLIQETQYF.